Shown below are 10 T cell receptor beta chains from a single sample sequenced in a study of T cell changes during pregnancy in multiple sclerosis. Here immunoSEQ multiplex PCR was the method, and the copy in TCRdb shows in-frame clones only, minus some. Here the sample spans approximately 50,000 clones, about 90% being singletons. The sequences come from CD4+ T cells from peripheral blood mononuclear cells, collected after pregnancy. All receptors derive from a female donor with multiple sclerosis, enrolled in a pregnancy study.

The V gene is TRBV11-2, the J gene TRBJ2-2, with D unclear. CDR1 is SGHAT and CDR2 is FQNNGV in the germline V gene. The CDR3 is 13 amino acids. The V end lost 6 bases, the J end lost 6 bases, and 11 bases lay between the germline ends. In DNA form, the CDR3 reads TGTGCCAGCAGTGTGGTTGGGCCCGGGGAGCTGTTTTTT. Encoded protein: CASSVVGPGELFF.

CDR3 sequence reads: CASSIRAGTGEGYTF. The CDR3 DNA is TGTGCCAGCAGTATACGAGCCGGGACAGGGGAGGGCTACACCTTC. This chain uses TRBV27 with TRBJ1-2, with 10 bases identical to TRBD1. Looked up from germline, CDR1 is MNHEY and CDR2 is SMNVEV (reference sequence). CDR3 length: 15 amino acids. Trimming at V came to 5 bases and at J to 8 bases, leaving 11 bases not matched to a gene.

This CDR3 reads CASSLQRDTQYF. The CDR3 nucleotides are TGTGCCAGCAGCTTACAGCGAGATACGCAGTATTTT. The V and J genes are TRBV7-2 and TRBJ2-3; D ambiguous. Trimming stripped 2 bases from V and 5 bases from J, with 5 bases between. The CDR3 sequence is 12 residues long. Germline V lookup: CDR1 SGHTA, CDR2 FQGNSA.

This CDR3 is CASSGQVQGTEAFF. The CDR3 DNA reads TGTGCCAGCAGCGGACAGGTTCAGGGCACTGAAGCTTTCTTT. The chain carries TRBV9 and TRBJ1-1, with TRBD1 as a possible D gene (6 bases). V gave up 3 bases and J gave up 4 bases, with 13 bases separating them. Germline CDR1 SGDLS, CDR2 YYNGEE. The CDR3 has 14 amino acids. Full variable domain (rest looked up from reference TRBV9 and TRBJ1-1): DSGVTQTPKHLITATGQRVTLRCSPRSGDLSVYWYQQSLDQGLQFLIQYYNGEERAKGNILERFSAQQFPDLHSELNLSSLELGDSALYFCASSGQVQGTEAFFGQGTRLTVV.

This chain links TRBV28 with TRBJ1-2; TRBD1 is a possible D gene (5 bases). The germline V gene encodes CDR1 MDHEN and CDR2 SYDVKM. The V end was cut by 2 bases, the J end by 4 bases, with 11 bases between. The CDR3 spans 14 residues. CDR3 residues: CASSLKGHLYGYTF. The CDR3 DNA sequence: TGTGCCAGCAGTTTAAAAGGACACCTCTATGGCTACACCTTC.

V and J are TRBV10-3 and TRBJ1-3, with D tentatively TRBD1 (5 bases). Deletions cut 1 base from V and 0 bases from J, with 13 bases between. The V gene's germline CDR1 is ENHRY and CDR2 SYGVKD. CDR3 length: 17 amino acids. CDR3 coding DNA: TGTGCCATCAGTGAGTTGGCAGGAGGGGTCTCTGGAAACACCATATATTTT. Translated, it gives CAISELAGGVSGNTIYF.

Written as DNA, the CDR3 is TGCGCCAGCAGCCAAGACTCGGACAGGATATACGAGCAGTACTTC. It codes for CASSQDSDRIYEQYF. The V gene is TRBV4-3, the J gene TRBJ2-7; 7 nucleotides align to TRBD1. V shed 0 bases, J shed 4 bases, and the junction held 6 bases outside the gene matches. There are 15 residues in the CDR3. Germline V gene data show CDR1 as LGHNA and CDR2 as YSLEER.

The CDR3 bases are TGTGCCACCCGGGCTAGCGGGAGGGGATCCTACAATGAGCAGTTCTTC. Protein: CATRASGRGSYNEQFF. V and J are TRBV19 and TRBJ2-1; TRBD2 matches 12 bases. V lost 10 bases to trimming and J lost 1 base; unmatched junction nucleotides: 8. The CDR3 covers 16 residues. Germline V gene sequence: CDR1 LNHDA, CDR2 SQIVND (reference sequence).

The chain has TRBV7-2 and TRBJ2-1; 9 positions agree with TRBD2. Per the germline V gene, CDR1 is SGHTA and CDR2 is FQGNSA. J was trimmed by 5 bases and V by 6 bases; bases with no gene match: 8. This CDR3 has 15 amino acids. The CDR3 is CASREGLADNNEQFF. CDR3 coding DNA: TGTGCCAGCAGGGAGGGACTAGCAGATAACAATGAGCAGTTCTTC. Full variable domain (remainder filled in from reference TRBV7-2 and TRBJ2-1): GAGVSQSPSNKVTEKGKDVELRCDPISGHTALYWYRQSLGQGLEFLIYFQGNSAPDKSGLPSDRFSAERTGGSVSTLTIQRTQQEDSAVYLCASREGLADNNEQFFGPGTRLTVL.

V and J are TRBV18 and TRBJ2-7; 7 nucleotides align to TRBD2. The CDR3 consists of 17 residues. With V trimmed by 0 bases and J by 5 bases, 13 bases remained unmatched. From germline, CDR1 is KGHSH and CDR2 LQKENI. CDR3 sequence (DNA): TGTGCCAGCTCACCACCTTACGGGAGGCGGGAGTCCAACGAGCAGTACTTC. As protein: CASSPPYGRRESNEQYF. Full variable domain (remainder filled in from reference TRBV18 and TRBJ2-7): NAGVMQNPRHLVRRRGQEARLRCSPMKGHSHVYWYRQLPEEGLKFMVYLQKENIIDESGMPKERFSAEFPKEGPSILRIQQVVRGDSAAYFCASSPPYGRRESNEQYFGPGTRLTVT.